This T cell receptor (beta chain) was documented in a study of T cell responses to AZD1222 COVID-19 vaccine. Broader study findings: Regions 160-218 and 743-854 dominated among vaccine-associated CD4 TCRs spanning spike.

TCRdb's copy holds only in-frame clones and misses some; the assay was immunoSEQ multiplex PCR. This table holds tens of thousands of clones, over 75% found once. As concerns this clone: What it recognizes is unknown.

Germline CDR1 and CDR2: MNHEY and SMNVEV (reference sequence). V was shortened by 2 bases and J by 9 bases, with 16 bases between the two germline ends. The CDR3 extends over 14 amino acids. Both about-4-week and about-12-week second-dose recipients were combined. The sequencing here drew on peripheral blood, taken 28 days after the second AZD1222 dose. The rearrangement joins TRBV27 to TRBJ1-1; a possible D gene is TRBD1 (5 bases). The receptor's source is an adult who received the AZD1222 COVID-19 vaccine. CDR3 coding DNA: TGTGCCAGCAGTTTACTCGGGGCTCAAACTAAAGCTTTCTTT. This codes for CASSLLGAQTKAFF.